The 12 T cell receptor beta chains below all came from one sample that was sequenced in a study of cytomegalovirus exposure and HLA in healthy donors. The PCR made use of 60 Vbeta and 13 Jbeta primers. Only in-frame clones appear in the TCRdb table, and some are missing; sequencing was by immunoSEQ multiplex PCR. This table has 80,000 to 130,000 clones, approximately 72% appearing once. The sample consisted of PBMCs. The receptors stem from a male donor in good health and CMV-seropositive.

The rearrangement uses TRBV9 and TRBJ1-1, with no clear D. The CDR3 runs to 14 residues. V was cut by 0 bases and J by 3 bases, with 9 bases left in between. Germline assignment: CDR1 SGDLS and CDR2 YYNGEE. The CDR3 loop is CASSVAPGDTEAFF. CDR3 coding DNA: TGTGCCAGCAGCGTAGCTCCCGGTGACACTGAAGCTTTCTTT.

In its sample, this clone was seen a few times. The chain recombines TRBV10-2 with TRBJ1-2; the match to TRBD1 covers 7 bases. This CDR3 is 14 amino acids long. Trimming removed 6 bases from V and 8 bases from J; junction bases left unmatched: 12. Germline loops: CDR1 WSHSY, CDR2 SAAADI. The CDR3, as DNA: TGCGCCAGCAGATTAGGACAGGCCTCTAGCGGCTACACCTTC. This sequence encodes CASRLGQASSGYTF.

The J gene is TRBJ1-2, the V gene TRBV18; a weak D match, TRBD1 (5 bases). Trimming pared 3 bases from V and 3 bases from J, leaving 14 bases between. The CDR3 contains 15 residues. Germline assignment: CDR1 KGHSH and CDR2 LQKENI. CDR3 DNA: TGTGCCAGCTCACCTTCTTCCGGCAGGGACTATGGCTACACCTTC. It is translated as CASSPSSGRDYGYTF. The complete variable domain, with remaining parts taken from reference TRBV18 and TRBJ1-2, reads NAGVMQNPRHLVRRRGQEARLRCSPMKGHSHVYWYRQLPEEGLKFMVYLQKENIIDESGMPKERFSAEFPKEGPSILRIQQVVRGDSAAYFCASSPSSGRDYGYTFGSGTRLTVV.

The V and J genes are TRBV7-2 and TRBJ1-3; 8 positions agree with TRBD1. Trimming took 5 bases from V and 0 from J; bases not matched to a gene: 6. The CDR3 has 16 residues. Germline CDR1 SGHTA, CDR2 FQGNSA. The CDR3 sequence: CASSPPGQVSGNTIYF. The DNA of the CDR3 is TGTGCCAGCAGCCCGCCGGGACAGGTCTCTGGAAACACCATATATTTT. Using reference TRBV7-2 and TRBJ1-3 for the parts outside the CDR3, the full variable domain is GAGVSQSPSNKVTEKGKDVELRCDPISGHTALYWYRQSLGQGLEFLIYFQGNSAPDKSGLPSDRFSAERTGGSVSTLTIQRTQQEDSAVYLCASSPPGQVSGNTIYFGEGSWLTVV.

The genes are TRBV27 and TRBJ2-2; D remains unclear. Germline V gene data show CDR1 as MNHEY and CDR2 as SMNVEV (reference sequence). The length of the CDR3 is 13 residues. V lost 6 bases, J lost 4 bases, and 9 bases lay in between. CDR3 loop: CASRLTGTGELFF. Written as DNA, the CDR3 is TGTGCCAGCAGGCTGACGGGCACCGGGGAGCTGTTTTTT.

The V and J genes are TRBV5-1 and TRBJ2-5; TRBD2 aligns across 9 bases. From germline, CDR1 is SGHRS and CDR2 YFSETQ. V was clipped by 0 bases and J by 4 bases; unmatched bases: 7. The CDR3 runs to 16 residues. For the CDR3, the DNA is TGCGCCAGCAGCTTGGCCATGCGGGGGGGCGTAGAGACCCAGTACTTC. This translates into CASSLAMRGGVETQYF. Complete variable domain (other parts from reference TRBV5-1 and TRBJ2-5): KAGVTQTPRYLIKTRGQQVTLSCSPISGHRSVSWYQQTPGQGLQFLFEYFSETQRNKGNFPGRFSGRQFSNSRSEMNVSTLELGDSALYLCASSLAMRGGVETQYFGPGTRLLVL.

The chain combines TRBV7-2 with TRBJ2-3; 9 bases align to TRBD2. The length of the CDR3 is 18 residues. V was pared by 3 bases and J by 4 bases, with 14 bases of the junction left unmatched. From germline, CDR1 is SGHTA and CDR2 FQGNSA. CDR3 protein: CASSLGLGAGGHPDTQYF. As DNA, the CDR3 is TGTGCCAGCAGCTTGGGGTTGGGAGCGGGGGGCCATCCAGATACGCAGTATTTT.

In DNA form, the CDR3 reads TGTGCCACCGCGGCCAACAATTCACCCCTCCACTTT. This codes for CATAANNSPLHF. The J gene is TRBJ1-6, the V gene TRBV19; no firm D call. This CDR3 is built from 12 residues. Trimming took off 10 bases at V and 7 bases at J, with 11 bases between the two ends. The germline gives CDR1 LNHDA, CDR2 SQIVND (reference sequence). Based on the CDR3 plus reference TRBV19 and TRBJ1-6, the full variable domain is DGGITQSPKYLFRKEGQNVTLSCEQNLNHDAMYWYRQDPGQGLRLIYYSQIVNDFQKGDIAEGYSVSREKKESFPLTVTSAQKNPTAFYLCATAANNSPLHFGNGTRLTVT.

The chain links TRBV5-4 to TRBJ2-1; 8 nucleotides line up with TRBD2. Per germline, CDR1 SGHNT and CDR2 YYREEE (reference sequence). The ends lost 10 bases at V and 9 bases at J; junction bases unmatched: 15. CDR3 size: 14 residues. CDR3 protein: CAGGTGGPLGEQFF. Written as DNA, the CDR3 is TGTGCCGGGGGTACGGGGGGGCCGCTCGGTGAGCAGTTCTTC.

This clone was seen a handful of times. The sample has other DNA sequences that encode this CDR3 too. The chain employs TRBV2 and TRBJ2-7, with a tentative D call TRBD2 (5 bases). Germline values: CDR1 SNHLY, CDR2 FYNNEI. The CDR3 extends over 11 amino acids. The V and J ends lost 4 bases and 4 bases respectively, with 5 bases between them. CDR3 region: CASSGRYEQYF. DNA of the CDR3: TGTGCCAGCAGTGGGAGGTACGAGCAGTACTTC.

V usage is TRBV29-1 and J usage is TRBJ2-3; 9 bases agree with TRBD2. The CDR3 covers 15 residues. CDR1 and CDR2 from the germline V gene are SQVTM and ANQGSEA. After removal of 2 bases from V and 6 bases from J, the junction contained 9 bases not matched to a gene. CDR3 sequence reads: CSVESWRGGVDTQYF. Written as DNA, the CDR3 is TGCAGCGTTGAAAGTTGGCGGGGGGGCGTTGATACGCAGTATTTT.

This clone has only one observation. The V and J genes are TRBV5-1 and TRBJ1-5; 11 bases are shared with TRBD1. In germline, CDR1 is SGHRS, CDR2 YFSETQ. The CDR3 has 14 residues. V shed 4 bases and J 5 bases; nucleotides not matched to a gene: 2. The CDR3 DNA follows: TGCGCCAGCAGCCCGGGACAGGGGGATCAGCCCCAGCATTTT. It yields the protein CASSPGQGDQPQHF.